Listed here are 25 T cell receptor beta chains from one sample, sequenced in a study of CD8+CD57+ T cells in acquired aplastic anemia. TCR beta VDJ and CDR3 profiles were obtained from a genomic DNA template. TCRdb re-called the reads through MiXCR, storing one row per CDR3 protein. Of about 160,000 distinct CDR3 sequences listed, about 48% are singletons. The specimen was sorted CD4+, CD8+, or CD8+CD57+ T cells (not recorded which) from PBMCs. The receptors originated from a human donor in good health.

In regard to this clonotype: A read error is possible here, since a much larger clone lies one base away. The chain links TRBV7-9 to TRBJ1-2, with a tentative D call TRBD1 (6 bases). This CDR3 comprises 13 residues. The germline V gene encodes CDR1 SEHNR and CDR2 FQNEAQ (reference sequence). Here the CDR3 reads CVSRPDGGGGYTF. DNA of the CDR3: TGTGTCAGCAGACCCGACGGGGGCGGCGGCTACACCTTC.

This clonotype has more than one count but fewer than ten. The chain carries TRBV10-2 and TRBJ1-6, with TRBD1 as a possible D gene (6 bases). The V end lost 3 bases, the J end lost 15 bases, and 12 bases lay between the germline ends. The CDR3 spans 12 residues. Germline V gene sequence: CDR1 WSHSY, CDR2 SAAADI. CDR3 residues: CASSDTRQDLHF. The CDR3 region has the DNA TGCGCCAGCAGTGATACAAGACAGGACCTCCACTTT.

This chain connects TRBV10-3 to TRBJ2-3, with TRBD1 matching 9 bases. This CDR3 is built from 16 residues. Trimming took 5 bases from V and 0 from J; bases not matched to a gene: 6. Germline lookup yields CDR1 ENHRY and CDR2 SYGVKD. The CDR3 DNA reads TGTGCCATCAGTAACATACAGGGGGCAAGCACAGATACGCAGTATTTT. This gives the protein CAISNIQGASTDTQYF.

On this clonotype: One end of the junction is discordant with germline, which a read error may explain. V is TRBV20-1 and J is TRBJ1-5; weak D call: TRBD1 (5 bases). Looked up from germline, CDR1 is DFQATT and CDR2 is SNEGSKA (reference sequence). This CDR3 contains 13 residues. DNA of the CDR3: TGCAGTGCTAGAGTCCAGGCTCTAGGGGCCCAGCATTTC. It encodes CSARVQALGAQHF.

This chain links TRBV15 with TRBJ1-5, with a tentative D call TRBD1 (6 bases). V lost 3 bases and J 5 bases, leaving 11 bases between the germline ends. CDR1 is LNHNV, CDR2 YYDKDF, per germline (reference sequence). The CDR3 is made up of 14 amino acids. The chain's CDR3 is CATSSDRTHQPQHF. The CDR3 region has the DNA TGTGCCACCAGCAGTGACAGGACTCATCAGCCCCAGCATTTT.

This clonotype was counted many times. The CDR3, as DNA: TGTGCCAGCAGCTCGGGACAGGGCGTGGAGACCCAGTACTTC. The encoded protein is CASSSGQGVETQYF. The chain has TRBV5-4 and TRBJ2-5; 9 bases are shared with TRBD1. The trim removed 3 bases at V and 5 bases at J, leaving 5 bases unmatched. Germline CDR1 is SGHNT and CDR2 is YYREEE (reference sequence). The CDR3 sequence is 14 residues long.

The rearrangement uses TRBV7-2 and TRBJ2-7; weak D call: TRBD1 (5 bases). The V end lost 5 bases, the J end lost 3 bases, and 8 bases lay between the germline ends. Per the germline V gene, CDR1 is SGHTA and CDR2 is FQGNSA. The CDR3 consists of 12 residues. In nucleotides, the CDR3 is TGTGCCAGCAGCCCGGACAACTACGAGCAGTACTTC. It codes for CASSPDNYEQYF.

The chain carries TRBV20-1 and TRBJ2-7, with 12 bases lining up with TRBD2. The CDR3 spans 14 residues. Trimming cost V 6 bases and J 6 bases; bases outside gene matches: 9. CDR1 DFQATT and CDR2 SNEGSKA come from the germline V gene (reference sequence). CDR3 residues: CSALASGRASEQYF. The CDR3 region has the DNA TGCAGTGCCCTGGCTAGCGGGAGGGCTAGCGAGCAGTACTTC.

The chain has TRBV24-1 and TRBJ2-5, with D perhaps TRBD1 (6 bases). The CDR3 is 15 amino acids. Between the trimmed V and J ends, which lost 4 bases and 0 bases, there was a span of 11 bases. Per germline, CDR1 KGHDR and CDR2 SFDVKD. The CDR3 protein is CATSEFRTDQETQYF. The CDR3 coding sequence is TGTGCCACCAGTGAGTTTAGGACAGACCAAGAGACCCAGTACTTC.

The chain is built from TRBV18 and TRBJ2-7, with D unresolved. The germline V gene has CDR1 KGHSH and CDR2 LQKENI. This CDR3 has 13 residues. The V gene lost 2 bases and the J gene lost 7 bases, with 12 bases spanning the gap. CDR3 sequence reads: CASSPSLRQEQYF. In DNA, the CDR3 is TGTGCCAGCTCACCATCTCTTCGACAAGAGCAGTACTTC.

Turning to this clonotype: A single base separates this from a much larger clone, so it may be a read error. The V gene is TRBV19, the J gene TRBJ2-1, with 8 bases matching TRBD2. Germline V gene lookup returns CDR1 LNHDA and CDR2 SQIVND (reference sequence). V lost 5 bases, J lost 3 bases, and 12 bases stayed unmatched. There are 17 residues in the CDR3. CDR3 sequence reads: CASSSRQAGLGYNEQFF. CDR3 nucleotides: TGTGCCAGTAGTTCCCGGCAAGCGGGACTAGGCTACAATGAGCAGTTCTTC.

V and J are TRBV9 and TRBJ2-1; 8 bases line up with TRBD2. This CDR3 comprises 15 residues. From germline, CDR1 is SGDLS and CDR2 YYNGEE. With 4 bases clipped from V and 0 bases from J, the junction kept 3 bases outside the gene matches. As DNA, the CDR3 is TGTGCCAGCAGCAAGAGCGGGAGCTCCTACAATGAGCAGTTCTTC. Its translation is CASSKSGSSYNEQFF.

V usage is TRBV19 and J usage is TRBJ1-5; tentatively, D is TRBD1 (6 bases). V was pared by 4 bases and J by 0 bases, with 13 bases between. This CDR3 is 16 amino acids long. Germline V gene lookup returns CDR1 LNHDA and CDR2 SQIVND (reference sequence). The CDR3 coding sequence is TGTGCCAGTAGTAAAACCGGGACAACTAGCAATCAGCCCCAGCATTTT. Translated, it gives CASSKTGTTSNQPQHF.

The CDR3 is CSARRAGATYEQYF. CDR3 coding DNA: TGCAGTGCTAGAAGGGCGGGGGCGACCTACGAGCAGTACTTC. The chain carries TRBV20-1 and TRBJ2-7, with TRBD2 as a possible D gene (7 bases). Germline loops: CDR1 DFQATT, CDR2 SNEGSKA (reference sequence). The CDR3 contains 14 residues. The ends were cut back, 2 bases at V and 2 bases at J, with 13 bases in the middle.

This clonotype showed up many times. The chain links TRBV7-2 to TRBJ2-5; 9 nucleotides match TRBD2. The CDR3 has 17 amino acids. The V segment lost 3 bases and the J segment 7 bases; nucleotides outside the gene matches: 15. CDR1 and CDR2 (germline): SGHTA, FQGNSA. The CDR3 here is CASSLTSGRGGHATQYF. The CDR3 DNA is TGTGCCAGCAGCTTGACCTCGGGGCGGGGGGGCCATGCGACCCAGTACTTC.

The genes are TRBV2 and TRBJ2-1, with 7 positions matching TRBD1. V was clipped by 5 bases and J by 7 bases; unmatched bases: 5. CDR1 SNHLY and CDR2 FYNNEI come from the germline V gene. CDR3 length equals 13 residues. CDR3 DNA sequence: TGTGCCAGCAGTCCCGACAGGGTGAATGAGCAGTTCTTC. Translation gives CASSPDRVNEQFF.

The J gene is TRBJ2-5, the V gene TRBV7-6, with D perhaps assigned TRBD1 or TRBD2 (5 bases each). V lost 1 base and J lost 2, with 8 bases in between. Germline lookup yields CDR1 SGHVS and CDR2 FNYEAQ. CDR3 length equals 14 residues. The CDR3 DNA follows: TGTGCCAGCAGCTTAGAGGGACCTCAAGAGACCCAGTACTTC. Amino acid sequence: CASSLEGPQETQYF.

Ten or more counts support this clonotype. The rearrangement joins TRBV5-1 to TRBJ2-3, with TRBD2 matching 12 bases. The CDR3 runs to 16 residues. Trimming cost V 5 bases and J 2 bases; bases outside gene matches: 6. The germline V gene has CDR1 SGHRS and CDR2 YFSETQ. This CDR3 reads CASRLAGGNPTDTQYF. The CDR3 coding sequence is TGCGCCAGCAGGCTAGCGGGGGGGAATCCCACAGATACGCAGTATTTT.

CDR3 protein: CSVATGLHEQYF. The CDR3 coding sequence is TGCAGCGTTGCGACGGGTTTACACGAGCAGTACTTC. The chain combines TRBV29-1 with TRBJ2-7; D ambiguous. Trimming removed 4 bases at V and 5 bases at J, with 12 bases between. Looked up from germline, CDR1 is SQVTM and CDR2 is ANQGSEA. This CDR3 has 12 amino acids.

This clonotype was seen ten or more times. This sequence joins TRBV7-2 and TRBJ1-6; no clear D. Germline CDR1 SGHTA, CDR2 FQGNSA. This CDR3 comprises 14 residues. V was clipped by 1 base and J by 6 bases, with 7 bases between them. Written as DNA, the CDR3 is TGTGCCAGCAGCTTAGGACACAGTAATTCACCCCTCCACTTT. This codes for CASSLGHSNSPLHF.

The chain couples TRBV20-1 to TRBJ2-3, with D perhaps assigned TRBD1 or TRBD2 (5 bases each). The ends were cut back, 6 bases at V and 1 base at J, with 14 bases in the middle. Germline V CDR1 and CDR2: DFQATT, SNEGSKA (reference sequence). The CDR3 is 14 amino acids. The CDR3 reads CSASLTAGTDTQYF. CDR3 coding DNA: TGCAGTGCCAGTTTGACAGCGGGCACAGATACGCAGTATTTT.

This clonotype was recorded at least ten times. The V gene is TRBV29-1, the J gene TRBJ1-1, with a weak D call TRBD1 (5 bases). This CDR3 contains 13 residues. CDR1 is SQVTM, CDR2 ANQGSEA, per germline. Trimming took off 3 bases at V and 1 base at J, with 9 bases between the two ends. The CDR3, as DNA: TGCAGCGTTGACCACGGGACGAACACTGAAGCTTTCTTT. Its translation: CSVDHGTNTEAFF.

The chain uses TRBV10-3 and TRBJ1-1; 9 bases agree with TRBD1. Unmatched junction bases numbered 13, after V lost 0 bases and J lost 5 bases. The CDR3 loop spans 18 amino acids. Germline loops: CDR1 ENHRY, CDR2 SYGVKD. This CDR3 is CAISESYTGGRSKTEAFF. The CDR3 DNA reads TGTGCCATCAGTGAGTCGTACACAGGGGGCAGGTCGAAGACTGAAGCTTTCTTT.

The rearrangement joins TRBV3-1 to TRBJ2-7, with a tentative D call TRBD2 (6 bases). The CDR3 loop spans 14 amino acids. Germline lookup yields CDR1 LGHDT and CDR2 YNNKEL (reference sequence). V was trimmed by 4 bases and J by 4 bases, leaving 14 bases between them. The CDR3 sequence: CASSLQSGVYEQYF. CDR3 bases: TGTGCCAGCAGCCTTCAGTCGGGAGTGTACGAGCAGTACTTC.

In this sample, this clonotype turned up many times. The chain recombines TRBV5-1 with TRBJ2-3; the D gene is possibly TRBD2 (5 bases). The CDR3 runs 16 residues. Deletions cut 4 bases from V and 0 bases from J, with 15 bases between. The V gene's germline CDR1 is SGHRS and CDR2 YFSETQ. The CDR3 protein is CASSIPQDSSTDTQYF. The CDR3 DNA reads as TGCGCCAGCAGCATACCCCAGGACTCTAGCACAGATACGCAGTATTTT. Full variable domain (outside the CDR3, taken from reference TRBV5-1 and TRBJ2-3): KAGVTQTPRYLIKTRGQQVTLSCSPISGHRSVSWYQQTPGQGLQFLFEYFSETQRNKGNFPGRFSGRQFSNSRSEMNVSTLELGDSALYLCASSIPQDSSTDTQYFGPGTRLTVL.